The 10 T cell receptor beta chains listed next were all sequenced from one sample in a study of blood T cell repertoires in COVID-19. The assay was immunoSEQ multiplex PCR, and TCRdb's table has in-frame clones only and misses some. The sample holds some 370,000 clones, around 87% seen once. Sequencing used peripheral blood. Source of these receptors: a woman aged 25 to 39 with COVID-19, enrolled during active disease.

The genes are TRBV21-1 and TRBJ2-7; the table assigns TRBD1, which was not confirmed against the DNA. TRBV21-1 is noted as a pseudogene. The length of the CDR3 is 14 residues. CDR3: CASGKGHFLYEQYF. For the CDR3, the DNA is TGTGCCAGCGGCAAGGGACACTTTCTGTACGAGCAGTACTTC.

The V and J genes are TRBV3-1 (or the pseudogene TRBV3-2) and TRBJ2-7; D remains unclear. The length of the CDR3 is 14 residues. Trimming pared 0 bases from V and 3 bases from J, leaving 9 bases between. Germline V CDR1 and CDR2: LGHDT, YNNKEL (reference sequence). The CDR3 here is CASSQDFRGYEQYF. In nucleotides, the CDR3 is TGTGCCAGCAGCCAAGATTTTAGAGGCTACGAGCAGTACTTC.

The J gene is TRBJ2-2, the V gene TRBV5-1; 9 bases are a match to TRBD2. With 4 bases clipped from V and 4 bases from J, the junction kept 11 bases outside the gene matches. The CDR3 is made up of 17 amino acids. CDR1 SGHRS and CDR2 YFSETQ come from the germline V gene. The CDR3 reads CASSPRDLAGATGELFF. DNA of the CDR3: TGCGCCAGCAGCCCGAGGGACTTAGCGGGAGCCACCGGGGAGCTGTTTTTT.

This clone was found once. This chain connects TRBV7-2 to TRBJ1-1; D might be TRBD1 (6 bases). Trimming took off 1 base at V and 8 bases at J, with 14 bases between the two ends. Germline V lookup: CDR1 SGHTA, CDR2 FQGNSA. The CDR3 contains 14 residues. Here the CDR3 reads CASSLGGGIFEAFF. The CDR3 DNA is TGTGCCAGCAGCTTAGGTGGGGGCATCTTCGAAGCTTTCTTT.

V gene TRBV5-1 combines with J gene TRBJ2-7; 8 positions agree with TRBD2. Germline V lookup: CDR1 SGHRS, CDR2 YFSETQ. Trimming took 0 bases from V and 5 from J; bases not matched to a gene: 7. The CDR3 has 15 residues. This CDR3 reads CASSLGEREWNEQYF. The CDR3 nucleotides read TGCGCCAGCAGCTTGGGGGAGCGGGAGTGGAACGAGCAGTACTTC.

V is TRBV5-5 and J is TRBJ2-7; D unresolved. V was pared by 5 bases and J by 2 bases, with 5 bases between. The V gene's germline CDR1 is SGHKS and CDR2 YYEKEE (reference sequence). This CDR3 contains 11 residues. The CDR3 DNA reads TGTGCCAGCAGGGGCGCCTACGAGCAGTACTTC. Translation gives CASRGAYEQYF. The variable domain in full, completed from reference TRBV5-5 and TRBJ2-7, reads DAGVTQSPTHLIKTRGQQVTLRCSPISGHKSVSWYQQVLGQGPQFIFQYYEKEERGRGNFPDRFSARQFPNYSSELNVNALLLGDSALYLCASRGAYEQYFGPGTRLTVT.

This rearrangement joins TRBV15 to TRBJ2-7; TRBD2 is a possible D gene (6 bases). Per the germline V gene, CDR1 is LNHNV and CDR2 is YYDKDF (reference sequence). The CDR3 has 13 residues. The V and J ends lost 6 bases and 6 bases respectively, with 15 bases between them. DNA of the CDR3: TGTGCCACCAGAACTTACCGGGACTCCGAGCAGTACTTC. Translating it yields CATRTYRDSEQYF.

In regard to this clone: Other DNA sequences in the sample encode the same CDR3. This chain connects TRBV27 to TRBJ1-1; no reliable D call. The V end was cut by 3 bases, the J end by 2 bases, with 7 bases between. Germline CDR1 is MNHEY and CDR2 is SMNVEV (reference sequence). This CDR3 is 13 amino acids long. DNA for the CDR3: TGTGCCAGCAGTTTGAACAGAAACACTGAAGCTTTCTTT. It codes for CASSLNRNTEAFF.

The rearrangement links TRBV3-1 (or the pseudogene TRBV3-2) to TRBJ1-1; no firm D call. V lost 1 base and J lost 4, with 10 bases in between. This CDR3 has 14 residues. Germline values: CDR1 LGHDT, CDR2 YNNKEL (reference sequence). The CDR3: CASSQGRSGTEAFF. The CDR3 DNA reads as TGTGCCAGCAGCCAAGGTCGGTCGGGCACTGAAGCTTTCTTT.

The J gene is TRBJ2-2, the V gene TRBV10-3, with 7 bases fitting TRBD1. V lost 8 bases and J lost 5; bases outside the gene matches: 2. Looked up from germline, CDR1 is ENHRY and CDR2 is SYGVKD. The CDR3 length is 12 residues. The CDR3 loop reads CAISGQTGELFF. For the CDR3, the DNA is TGTGCCATCTCGGGACAGACCGGGGAGCTGTTTTTT.